This TCR beta chain is from a study of Graves' ophthalmopathy and Graves' hyperthyroidism. Study findings and constraints: Most expanded clonotypes from thyroid (those above 0.001 frequency) were also found in blood.

Stable hyperthyroidism referred to disease that showed no ophthalmopathy within 18 months of follow-up. No donor had other autoimmune disease, uncontrolled infection, pregnancy or lactation. This clonotype was seen ten or more times. Antigen unknown. Germline CDR1 MNHNS, CDR2 SASEGT. V was pared by 6 bases and J by 7 bases, with 15 bases of the junction left unmatched. The length of the CDR3 is 16 residues. RNA transcripts were the source from which TCR beta CDR3 regions were amplified. The first-round RT-PCR employed HTBI primers together with the Qiagen OneStep RT-PCR kit. A multiplex PCR was then performed as the second round. TCRdb used MiXCR to reprocess the multiplex PCR reads, holding one entry per CDR3 protein. The sample carries some 410,000 distinct CDR3 sequences, around a fifth recorded once.

The sample was peripheral blood. The rearrangement uses TRBV6-1 and TRBJ2-7; 10 bases are shared with TRBD2. The receptor was isolated from a woman aged 18-29 years with stable Graves' hyperthyroidism. CDR3 in amino acids: CASSPTTLAGVEEQYF. The CDR3 bases are TGTGCCAGCAGCCCTACCACCCTAGCGGGAGTAGAAGAGCAGTACTTC.